Each of the 9 T cell receptor beta chains below was sequenced from the same sample in a study of yellow fever vaccine responses in identical twins. One entry per CDR3 protein results from TCRdb running MiXCR on the RT-PCR reads. The data contain fewer than 350 distinct CDR3 sequences, approximately 70% of them singletons. Sequenced here: T cells from blood (PBMCs), unsorted or a sorted subset (not recorded which), sampled before or after yellow fever vaccination (not recorded which). Every receptor here comes from a woman aged 18 to 35 who received the yellow fever vaccine.

This chain links TRBV10-1 with TRBJ2-7, with D possibly TRBD2 on 6 matching bases. Germline V gene data show CDR1 as WNHNN and CDR2 as SYGVQD (reference sequence). The length of the CDR3 is 14 residues. The V end lost 6 bases, the J end lost 4 bases, and 16 bases lay between the germline ends. CDR3 sequence (DNA): TGCGCCAGCAGCCGGGACTCAGCATCTTACGAGCAGTACTTC. It encodes CASSRDSASYEQYF.

This clonotype appeared a few times. The rearrangement links TRBV10-3 to TRBJ1-2; D may be TRBD1 (5 bases). The CDR3 sequence is 17 residues long. Trimming removed 6 bases at V and 1 base at J, with 21 bases between. Per germline, CDR1 ENHRY and CDR2 SYGVKD. CDR3 coding DNA: TGTGCCATCAGACCCCTAGAAGGGGCAGGACGTAACTATGGCTACACCTTC. Protein product: CAIRPLEGAGRNYGYTF.

This chain links TRBV6-5 with TRBJ1-1, with a possible D match to TRBD1 (5 bases). Germline V gene sequence: CDR1 MNHEY, CDR2 SVGAGI. Trimming left V 0 bases short and J 5 bases short, with 22 bases between. The CDR3 totals 18 residues. The CDR3 reads CASSYSSIGGVKKTEAFF. CDR3 sequence (DNA): TGTGCCAGCAGTTACTCGAGTATTGGGGGGGTAAAGAAAACTGAAGCTTTCTTT.

This chain connects TRBV18 to TRBJ2-5, with no clear D. V lost 0 bases, J lost 1 base, and 0 bases lay in between. Germline assignment: CDR1 KGHSH and CDR2 LQKENI. The CDR3 has 12 amino acids. The CDR3 DNA follows: TGTGCCAGCTCACCACCCCAAGAGACCCAGTACTTC. Translating gives CASSPPQETQYF.

The gene calls are TRBV7-8 and TRBJ1-5, with 8 bases aligning to TRBD1. V was pared by 1 base and J by 4 bases, with 6 bases of the junction left unmatched. Germline lookup yields CDR1 SGHVS and CDR2 FQNEAQ. This CDR3 is 16 amino acids long. DNA for the CDR3: TGTGCCAGCAGCTTAGTAGCCGGACAGGGAAATCAGCCCCAGCATTTT. Protein: CASSLVAGQGNQPQHF.

This clonotype has a single count. The chain links TRBV6-1 to TRBJ2-1; TRBD1 might be the D (6 bases). CDR3 length: 13 residues. Trimming pared 5 bases from V and 3 bases from J, leaving 8 bases between. Germline-derived CDR1 and CDR2 are MNHNS and SASEGT. The CDR3 sequence: CASSQGYYNEQFF. The CDR3, as DNA: TGTGCCAGCAGTCAGGGGTACTACAATGAGCAGTTCTTC.

The genes are TRBV14 and TRBJ2-1; TRBD1 aligns across 8 bases. Germline lookup yields CDR1 SGHDN and CDR2 FVKESK. This CDR3 comprises 17 residues. V shed 2 bases and J 1 base; nucleotides not matched to a gene: 7. This CDR3 reads CASSQLRTGYSYNEQFF. DNA of the CDR3: TGTGCCAGCAGCCAATTACGGACAGGGTATTCCTACAATGAGCAGTTCTTC.

This rearrangement joins TRBV20-1 to TRBJ2-7; no definite D call. Germline V gene lookup returns CDR1 DFQATT and CDR2 SNEGSKA (reference sequence). This CDR3 is built from 11 residues. V was pared by 7 bases and J by 3 bases, with 10 bases between. The CDR3 region has the DNA TGCAGTGTAGCCGATAACTACGAGCAGTACTTC. Amino acids: CSVADNYEQYF.

The chain combines TRBV10-1 with TRBJ1-1; 12 bases match TRBD1. V shed 6 bases, J shed 6 bases, and the junction held 5 bases outside the gene matches. The CDR3 length is 14 residues. The germline gives CDR1 WNHNN, CDR2 SYGVQD (reference sequence). CDR3 residues: CASRTGTGGPEAFF. The CDR3 DNA sequence: TGCGCCAGCAGAACCGGGACAGGGGGCCCTGAAGCTTTCTTT.